This T cell receptor beta chain appears in the sequencing data of a study of sequential checkpoint blockade in melanoma. V lost 3 bases to trimming and J lost 0 bases; unmatched junction nucleotides: 4. CDR1 is SGHTA, CDR2 FQGNSA, per germline. There are 15 residues in the CDR3. The table came from immunoSEQ multiplex PCR; TCRdb's copy has only in-frame clones and leaves some out. The sample lists tens of thousands of clones, roughly 86% occurring once. Treatment: randomized to nivolumab then ipilimumab (arm A) or the reverse (arm B). Sorted cells were live CD3+CD8+, lacking CD19 and CD56, from PBMCs.

This TCR came from a human donor with melanoma. V and J are TRBV7-2 and TRBJ2-7; TRBD2 agrees at 8 bases. Sequencing was performed on CD8+ T cells sorted from blood (inferred from file names), taken from a patient given nivolumab and ipilimumab in sequence. The CDR3: CASSLGGGSSYEQYF. The CDR3 DNA sequence: TGTGCCAGCAGCTTGGGCGGGGGGTCCTCCTACGAGCAGTACTTC.